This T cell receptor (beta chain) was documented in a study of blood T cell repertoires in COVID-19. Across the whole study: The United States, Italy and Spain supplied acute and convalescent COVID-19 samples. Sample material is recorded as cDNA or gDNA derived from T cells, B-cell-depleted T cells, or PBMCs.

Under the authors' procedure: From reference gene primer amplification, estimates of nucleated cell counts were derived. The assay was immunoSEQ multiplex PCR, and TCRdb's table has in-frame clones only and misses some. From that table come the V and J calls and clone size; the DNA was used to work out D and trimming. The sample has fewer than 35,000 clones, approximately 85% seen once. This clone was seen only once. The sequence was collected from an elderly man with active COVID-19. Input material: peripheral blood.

CDR3: CASGLVTGTGAYGYTF. CDR3 bases: TGTGCTAGTGGTTTGGTAACCGGGACAGGGGCTTACGGCTACACCTTC. The chain couples TRBV12-5 to TRBJ1-2; 10 bases match TRBD1. CDR3 length: 16 residues. After removal of 0 bases from V and 8 bases from J, the junction contained 9 bases not matched to a gene. Germline lookup yields CDR1 LGHNT and CDR2 FRNRAP.